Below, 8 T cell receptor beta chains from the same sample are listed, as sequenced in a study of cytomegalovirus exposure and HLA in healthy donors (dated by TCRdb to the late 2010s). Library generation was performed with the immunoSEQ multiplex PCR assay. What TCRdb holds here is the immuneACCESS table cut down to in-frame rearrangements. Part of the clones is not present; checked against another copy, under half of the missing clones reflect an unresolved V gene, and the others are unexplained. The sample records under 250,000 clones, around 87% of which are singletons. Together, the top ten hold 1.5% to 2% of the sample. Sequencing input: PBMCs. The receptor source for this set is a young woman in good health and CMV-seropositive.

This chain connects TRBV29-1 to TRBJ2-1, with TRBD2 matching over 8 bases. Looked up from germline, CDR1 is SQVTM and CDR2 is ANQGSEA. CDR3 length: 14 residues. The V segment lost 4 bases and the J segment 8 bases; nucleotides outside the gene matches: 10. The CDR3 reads CSVGRGLETHEQFF. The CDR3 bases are TGCAGCGTTGGGAGGGGACTAGAGACCCATGAGCAGTTCTTC.

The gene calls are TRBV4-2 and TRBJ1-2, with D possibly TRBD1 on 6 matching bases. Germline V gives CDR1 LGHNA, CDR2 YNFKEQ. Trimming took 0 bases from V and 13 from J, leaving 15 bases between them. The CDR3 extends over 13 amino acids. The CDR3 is CASSQDRWGPSTF. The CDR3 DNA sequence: TGTGCCAGCAGCCAAGATAGGTGGGGGCCCTCCACCTTC.

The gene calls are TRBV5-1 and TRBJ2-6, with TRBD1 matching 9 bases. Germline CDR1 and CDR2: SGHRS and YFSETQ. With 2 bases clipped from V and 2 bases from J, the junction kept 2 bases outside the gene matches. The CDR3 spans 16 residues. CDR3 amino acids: CASSLNRGPGANVLTF. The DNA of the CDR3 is TGCGCCAGCAGCTTAAACAGGGGGCCTGGGGCCAACGTCCTGACTTTC.

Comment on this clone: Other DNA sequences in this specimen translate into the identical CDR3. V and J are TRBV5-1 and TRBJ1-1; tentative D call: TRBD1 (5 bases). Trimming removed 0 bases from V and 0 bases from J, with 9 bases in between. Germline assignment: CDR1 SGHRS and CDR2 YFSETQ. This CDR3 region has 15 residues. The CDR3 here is CASSLAGGMNTEAFF. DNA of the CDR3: TGCGCCAGCAGCTTGGCGGGGGGAATGAACACTGAAGCTTTCTTT.

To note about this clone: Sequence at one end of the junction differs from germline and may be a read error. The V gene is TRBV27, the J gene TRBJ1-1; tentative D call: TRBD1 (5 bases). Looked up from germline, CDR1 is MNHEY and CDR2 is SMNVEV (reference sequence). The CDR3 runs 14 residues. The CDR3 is CASSPYSDKSGGWF. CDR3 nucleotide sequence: TGTGCCAGCAGTCCATACTCCGACAAGTCGGGGGGTTGGTTT.

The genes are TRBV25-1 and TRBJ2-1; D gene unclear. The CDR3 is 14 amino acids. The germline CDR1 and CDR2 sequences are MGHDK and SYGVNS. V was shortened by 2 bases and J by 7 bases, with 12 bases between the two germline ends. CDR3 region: CASSEPPGGNEQFF. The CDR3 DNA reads TGTGCCAGCAGTGAACCGCCAGGTGGGAATGAGCAGTTCTTC.

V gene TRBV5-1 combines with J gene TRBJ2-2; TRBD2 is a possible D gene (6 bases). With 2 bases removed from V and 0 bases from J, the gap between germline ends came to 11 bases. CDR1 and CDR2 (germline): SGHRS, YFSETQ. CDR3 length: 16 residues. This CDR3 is CASSFGGTSNTGELFF. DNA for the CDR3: TGCGCCAGCAGCTTTGGCGGGACTTCGAACACCGGGGAGCTGTTTTTT.

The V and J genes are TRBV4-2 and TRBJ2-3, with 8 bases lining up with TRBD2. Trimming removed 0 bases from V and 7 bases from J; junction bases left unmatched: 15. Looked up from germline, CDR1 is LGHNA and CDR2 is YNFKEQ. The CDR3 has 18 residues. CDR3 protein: CASSQEGSGAGGPYTQYF. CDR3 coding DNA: TGTGCCAGCAGCCAAGAGGGAAGTGGGGCGGGAGGCCCATATACGCAGTATTTT.